The 21 T cell receptor beta chains presented below share a single source sample, sequenced in a study of blood T cell repertoires in COVID-19. Data came from immunoSEQ multiplex PCR; TCRdb stores just in-frame clones and leaves some out. The profile covers hundreds of thousands of clones, with about 91% appearing a single time and 1.2% taken by the ten largest. Sequencing used PBMCs or T cells enriched from blood (not recorded which). The receptors were sampled from a woman between 40 and 55 years old with acute COVID-19.

The V and J genes are TRBV5-8 and TRBJ1-2; D may be TRBD1 (5 bases). The CDR3 is made up of 15 amino acids. V was trimmed by 3 bases and J by 8 bases, leaving 20 bases between them. Germline lookup yields CDR1 SGHTS and CDR2 YDEGEE. The CDR3 spells CASSSRVALLWGYTF. As DNA, the CDR3 is TGTGCCAGCAGCTCCAGGGTCGCTCTCCTGTGGGGCTACACCTTC.

The chain is built from TRBV2 and TRBJ1-2; D is possibly TRBD1 (6 bases). The V end lost 3 bases, the J end lost 7 bases, and 18 bases lay between the germline ends. Germline values: CDR1 SNHLY, CDR2 FYNNEI. The CDR3 length is 15 residues. The CDR3 coding sequence is TGTGCCAGCAGTGATTGGGAAGAGGGGGACGGTGGCTACACCTTC. Its protein is CASSDWEEGDGGYTF.

This rearrangement joins TRBV7-2 to TRBJ2-2, with a tentative D call TRBD2 (5 bases). CDR1 SGHTA and CDR2 FQGNSA come from the germline V gene. V gave up 6 bases and J gave up 2 bases, with 16 bases separating them. CDR3 length equals 16 residues. CDR3 coding DNA: TGTGCCAGCAGTTTCCTAGCAGCCTTCAACACCGGGGAGCTGTTTTTT. Its protein is CASSFLAAFNTGELFF.

J is TRBJ2-7 and V is TRBV3-1 (or the pseudogene TRBV3-2), with 10 nucleotides matching TRBD2. CDR3 length: 17 residues. The V segment lost 1 base and the J segment 3 bases; nucleotides outside the gene matches: 9. In germline, CDR1 is LGHDT, CDR2 YNNKEL (reference sequence). CDR3 in amino acids: CASSQVPSGRENYEQYV. The CDR3 nucleotides are TGTGCCAGCAGCCAAGTACCTAGCGGGAGAGAAAACTACGAGCAGTACGTC.

There are a few counts of this clone. This chain connects TRBV7-9 to TRBJ2-1; D is possibly TRBD2 (6 bases). V was trimmed by 3 bases and J by 0 bases, leaving 12 bases between them. Germline CDR1 is SEHNR and CDR2 is FQNEAQ (reference sequence). The CDR3 consists of 16 residues. The CDR3 DNA sequence: TGTGCCAGCAGCTTGTCATTAGCGGACTCCTACAATGAGCAGTTCTTC. It is translated as CASSLSLADSYNEQFF.

The chain has TRBV19 and TRBJ2-3; D remains ambiguous. Germline lookup yields CDR1 LNHDA and CDR2 SQIVND (reference sequence). The CDR3 consists of 15 residues. V was shortened by 3 bases and J by 1 base, with 11 bases between the two germline ends. CDR3 residues: CASSIVPGRTDTQYF. DNA of the CDR3: TGTGCCAGTAGTATTGTTCCGGGTCGCACAGATACGCAGTATTTT.

This chain connects TRBV6-2 or TRBV6-3 to TRBJ1-2; 8 bases are a match to TRBD1. The CDR3 is 14 amino acids. Germline V gene data show CDR1 as MNHEY and CDR2 as SVGEGT. Germline trimming cut 2 bases from V and 3 bases from J; bases unmatched to any gene: 2. CDR3 bases: TGTGCCAGCAGTTACCGGGACAGGTACTATGGCTACACCTTC. Its translation: CASSYRDRYYGYTF.

This clone was seen just once. The chain has TRBV28 and TRBJ1-2; D is unresolved. CDR1 and CDR2 (germline): MDHEN, SYDVKM. The CDR3 extends over 14 amino acids. The V and J ends lost 3 bases and 1 base respectively, with 9 bases between them. CDR3 loop: CASSLAVYNYGYTF. In DNA, the CDR3 is TGTGCCAGCAGTTTGGCAGTTTATAACTATGGCTACACCTTC.

The rearrangement uses TRBV21-1 and TRBJ2-7; the listed D gene, TRBD2, was not tested against the DNA. TRBV21-1 has pseudogene status. The CDR3 length is 9 residues. CDR3 nucleotides: TGTGCCAGCATCCGGGAGCAGTACGTC. Translating it yields CASIREQYV.

V is TRBV5-1 and J is TRBJ2-3; D remains ambiguous. This CDR3 has 15 residues. V dropped 0 bases and J dropped 0 bases, with 8 bases sitting between them. Germline values: CDR1 SGHRS, CDR2 YFSETQ. Here the CDR3 DNA reads TGCGCCAGCAGCTTGGCTGGCCCAAGCACAGATACGCAGTATTTT. Protein product: CASSLAGPSTDTQYF.

This chain links TRBV7-9 with TRBJ2-1; the match to TRBD1 covers 9 bases. V dropped 5 bases and J dropped 4; count of bases not matched to a gene: 12. This CDR3 contains 17 residues. Germline V CDR1 and CDR2: SEHNR, FQNEAQ (reference sequence). CDR3 loop: CASSLDSPGQGYNEQFF. The DNA of the CDR3 is TGTGCCAGCAGCCTAGACAGCCCGGGACAGGGTTACAATGAGCAGTTCTTC.

This clone was seen more than once but under ten times. The chain uses TRBV15 and TRBJ2-7, with a possible D match to TRBD2 (6 bases). The CDR3 is 15 residues long. Trimming pared 0 bases from V and 1 base from J, leaving 10 bases between. The V gene's germline CDR1 is LNHNV and CDR2 YYDKDF (reference sequence). The CDR3 region is CATSRDLGTSYEQYF. CDR3 nucleotide sequence: TGTGCCACCAGCAGAGATCTTGGGACTTCCTACGAGCAGTACTTC.

The V and J genes are TRBV18 and TRBJ1-1, with 7 nucleotides matching TRBD1. The V segment lost 0 bases and the J segment 3 bases; nucleotides outside the gene matches: 7. Germline CDR1 KGHSH, CDR2 LQKENI. The CDR3 has 16 residues. CDR3 protein: CASSPPGQAGHTEAFF. CDR3 DNA sequence: TGTGCCAGCTCACCACCAGGACAGGCAGGGCACACTGAAGCTTTCTTT. Full variable domain (remainder filled in from reference TRBV18 and TRBJ1-1): NAGVMQNPRHLVRRRGQEARLRCSPMKGHSHVYWYRQLPEEGLKFMVYLQKENIIDESGMPKERFSAEFPKEGPSILRIQQVVRGDSAAYFCASSPPGQAGHTEAFFGQGTRLTVV.

V usage is TRBV14 and J usage is TRBJ2-1; the D is unclear. Trimming took 3 bases from V and 7 from J, leaving 13 bases between them. The CDR3 covers 14 residues. Germline CDR1 SGHDN, CDR2 FVKESK. The DNA of the CDR3 is TGTGCCAGCAGCCAGTCCCAAGTCGGGAATGAGCAGTTCTTC. It is translated as CASSQSQVGNEQFF.

This clone was picked up a small number of times. The chain is built from TRBV9 and TRBJ1-6, with a possible D match to TRBD1 (6 bases). The V gene lost 4 bases and the J gene lost 6 bases, with 11 bases spanning the gap. The germline gives CDR1 SGDLS, CDR2 YYNGEE. The CDR3 loop spans 14 amino acids. CDR3 sequence reads: CASSTGQTNSPLHF. As DNA, the CDR3 is TGTGCCAGCAGCACCGGACAGACTAATTCACCCCTCCACTTT.

This clone showed up just once. The rearrangement joins TRBV11-2 to TRBJ2-7; D gene unclear. Germline CDR1 SGHAT, CDR2 FQNNGV. V was pared by 1 base and J by 9 bases, with 13 bases between. The CDR3 covers 13 residues. The DNA for the CDR3 is TGTGCCAGCAGCTTAGTCGAGAGTTCTGCGCAGTACTTC. Translation gives CASSLVESSAQYF. The full variable domain, rest sourced from reference TRBV11-2 and TRBJ2-7, is EAGVAQSPRYKIIEKRQSVAFWCNPISGHATLYWYQQILGQGPKLLIQFQNNGVVDDSQLPKDRFSAERLKGVDSTLKIQPAKLEDSAVYLCASSLVESSAQYFGPGTRLTVT.

The rearrangement joins TRBV5-1 to TRBJ1-2, with D perhaps matching TRBD1 (5 bases). The CDR3 totals 16 residues. Germline V gene lookup returns CDR1 SGHRS and CDR2 YFSETQ. Trimming left V 0 bases short and J 13 bases short, with 25 bases between. In DNA, the CDR3 is TGCGCCAGCAGCTTGGTGATGGGGCGCTCCCATCCGATAGGCACCTTC. Protein sequence: CASSLVMGRSHPIGTF.

J is TRBJ1-2 and V is TRBV6-5; D gene uncertain. Trimming pared 0 bases from V and 6 bases from J, leaving 11 bases between. Germline V gives CDR1 MNHEY, CDR2 SVGAGI. The CDR3 is 14 residues long. CDR3 protein: CASSYSRRAHGYTF. CDR3 nucleotide sequence: TGTGCCAGCAGTTACTCGAGGAGGGCTCATGGCTACACCTTC.

This clone was seen a few times. The V call is TRBV7-9, the J call TRBJ1-2, with 8 bases aligning to TRBD1. V lost 4 bases, J lost 3 bases, and 4 bases stayed unmatched. Germline V lookup: CDR1 SEHNR, CDR2 FQNEAQ (reference sequence). The CDR3 totals 14 residues. CDR3 nucleotides: TGTGCCAGCAGCTCCACAGGGGGACACTATGGCTACACCTTC. This encodes CASSSTGGHYGYTF.

V usage is TRBV19 and J usage is TRBJ1-1; D is perhaps TRBD1 (5 bases). The CDR3 contains 14 residues. V was cut by 7 bases and J by 4 bases, with 16 bases left in between. Germline CDR1 and CDR2: LNHDA and SQIVND (reference sequence). CDR3 DNA: TGTGCCAGTACAGGGTATCTGCGGAGCACTGAAGCTTTCTTT. Encoded protein: CASTGYLRSTEAFF. The full variable domain, rest sourced from reference TRBV19 and TRBJ1-1, is DGGITQSPKYLFRKEGQNVTLSCEQNLNHDAMYWYRQDPGQGLRLIYYSQIVNDFQKGDIAEGYSVSREKKESFPLTVTSAQKNPTAFYLCASTGYLRSTEAFFGQGTRLTVV.

This clone was detected once. The chain is built from TRBV7-2 and TRBJ1-1, with D possibly being TRBD1 (5 bases). In germline, CDR1 is SGHTA, CDR2 FQGNSA. The CDR3 spans 12 residues. The V end was cut by 6 bases, the J end by 4 bases, with 9 bases between. The CDR3 sequence: CASRMGGTEAFF. The CDR3 DNA is TGTGCCAGCAGAATGGGGGGCACTGAAGCTTTCTTT. Together with reference TRBV7-2 and TRBJ1-1, the CDR3 gives the full variable domain: GAGVSQSPSNKVTEKGKDVELRCDPISGHTALYWYRQSLGQGLEFLIYFQGNSAPDKSGLPSDRFSAERTGGSVSTLTIQRTQQEDSAVYLCASRMGGTEAFFGQGTRLTVV.